Presented here are 29 T cell receptor beta chains from one specimen sequenced in a study of CD8 T cells in ankylosing spondylitis. TCRdb processed the 5' RACE reads anew with MiXCR; each CDR3 protein has one entry. Of some 350,000 distinct CDR3 sequences detected, approximately 14% appear once; the ten largest clones hold less than 1.1%. The sequencing sample was made of blood, either unsorted or a sorted T cell fraction (not recorded which). These receptors were obtained from a male donor with ankylosing spondylitis or in good health (not recorded which).

The chain links TRBV20-1 to TRBJ1-2; D perhaps matches TRBD1 (5 bases). Trimming left V 6 bases short and J 1 base short, with 9 bases between. This CDR3 has 12 residues. Germline V gene data show CDR1 as DFQATT and CDR2 as SNEGSKA (reference sequence). In nucleotides, the CDR3 is TGCAGTGCCGGGGACGGTAACTATGGCTACACCTTC. This sequence encodes CSAGDGNYGYTF.

This chain joins TRBV20-1 and TRBJ1-3; D gene unclear. Trimming pared 1 base from V and 4 bases from J, leaving 5 bases between. Germline CDR1 DFQATT, CDR2 SNEGSKA (reference sequence). This CDR3 is built from 12 residues. The DNA of the CDR3 is TGCAGTGCTAGAGCCCCAGGAAACACCATATATTTT. This codes for CSARAPGNTIYF.

This clonotype was detected only a few times. V is TRBV12-3 or TRBV12-4 and J is TRBJ2-2; D ambiguous. The CDR3 contains 13 residues. Trimming removed 3 bases at V and 7 bases at J, with 9 bases between. CDR3 residues: CASSFGVIGELFF. The CDR3 nucleotides read TGTGCCAGCAGTTTTGGAGTCATCGGGGAGCTGTTTTTT.

The table lists this clonotype with many counts. The J gene is TRBJ1-1, the V gene TRBV12-3 or TRBV12-4; D not resolved. The CDR3 extends over 12 amino acids. The V end lost 4 bases, the J end lost 7 bases, and 10 bases lay between the germline ends. The CDR3 loop reads CASSSPPGEAFF. For the CDR3, the DNA is TGTGCCAGCAGTTCCCCCCCGGGTGAAGCTTTCTTT.

This clonotype was counted between two and nine times. The chain carries TRBV4-2 and TRBJ1-2; 8 bases align to TRBD1. Unmatched junction bases numbered 8, after V lost 0 bases and J lost 2 bases. Germline V gives CDR1 LGHNA, CDR2 YNFKEQ. The CDR3 runs to 17 residues. The CDR3 DNA reads as TGTGCCAGCAGCCAAGAATCCCGGACAGGGACCAACTATGGCTACACCTTC. Its protein product is CASSQESRTGTNYGYTF.

The chain joins TRBV3-1 to TRBJ2-7; D unclear. This CDR3 spans 13 amino acids. The V end lost 4 bases, the J end lost 6 bases, and 13 bases lay between the germline ends. Per the germline V gene, CDR1 is LGHDT and CDR2 is YNNKEL (reference sequence). CDR3 loop: CASSPTAGSEQYF. The DNA for the CDR3 is TGTGCCAGCAGCCCCACTGCAGGCAGCGAGCAGTACTTC.

The chain combines TRBV11-2 with TRBJ2-7; D remains ambiguous. V was shortened by 1 base and J by 7 bases, with 8 bases between the two germline ends. The CDR3 is 12 residues long. Germline loops: CDR1 SGHAT, CDR2 FQNNGV. The CDR3 here is CASSLGLREQYF. CDR3 in DNA: TGTGCCAGCAGCTTAGGACTTAGGGAGCAGTACTTC. The variable domain in full, completed from reference TRBV11-2 and TRBJ2-7, reads EAGVAQSPRYKIIEKRQSVAFWCNPISGHATLYWYQQILGQGPKLLIQFQNNGVVDDSQLPKDRFSAERLKGVDSTLKIQPAKLEDSAVYLCASSLGLREQYFGPGTRLTVT.

This clonotype was detected only a few times. The chain employs TRBV7-9 and TRBJ2-5, with D possibly TRBD1 on 5 matching bases. This CDR3 region has 12 residues. CDR1 is SEHNR and CDR2 is FQNEAQ in the germline V gene (reference sequence). V was shortened by 5 bases and J by 8 bases, with 12 bases between the two germline ends. CDR3 residues: CASSRGQGTQYF. In DNA form, the CDR3 reads TGTGCCAGCAGCAGGGGTCAAGGTACCCAGTACTTC.

This clonotype turned up a few times. The chain is built from TRBV19 and TRBJ1-3; 8 bases are shared with TRBD1. The germline V gene has CDR1 LNHDA and CDR2 SQIVND (reference sequence). Trimming at V came to 7 bases and at J to 0 bases, leaving 8 bases not matched to a gene. This CDR3 has 16 residues. In DNA, the CDR3 is TGTGCCAGTAAGTGGCAGGGGGCTGACTCTGGAAACACCATATATTTT. This gives the protein CASKWQGADSGNTIYF.

This clonotype was counted between two and nine times. The rearrangement joins TRBV29-1 to TRBJ2-1; tentative D call: TRBD2 (6 bases). This CDR3 comprises 13 residues. V was trimmed by 4 bases and J by 4 bases, leaving 11 bases between them. Germline V gives CDR1 SQVTM, CDR2 ANQGSEA. In nucleotides, the CDR3 is TGCAGCGTTGCCCGGGAGTATTACAATGAGCAGTTCTTC. Translation gives CSVAREYYNEQFF.

This clonotype appeared many times. The rearrangement joins TRBV5-1 to TRBJ2-3; no reliable D call. Germline V CDR1 and CDR2: SGHRS, YFSETQ. V shed 4 bases and J shed 4 bases, with 10 bases lying between them. The CDR3 consists of 13 residues. CDR3 bases: TGCGCCAGCAGCCTCGTTGGGGCAGATACGCAGTATTTT. It yields the protein CASSLVGADTQYF.

A few counts support this clonotype. The chain employs TRBV10-3 and TRBJ1-5; TRBD1 is a possible D gene (6 bases). Germline V CDR1 and CDR2: ENHRY, SYGVKD. Trimming removed 11 bases at V and 3 bases at J, with 14 bases between. The CDR3 contains 13 residues. CDR3 DNA: TGTGCCGGGGGTACAGGGACCAATCAGCCCCAGCATTTT. Encoded protein: CAGGTGTNQPQHF.

Only a few counts were recorded for this clonotype. The rearrangement uses TRBV12-3 or TRBV12-4 and TRBJ1-1; no clear D gene. This CDR3 is 13 amino acids long. Trimming stripped 5 bases from V and 1 base from J, with 8 bases between. CDR3: CASSQRENTEAFF. CDR3 in DNA: TGTGCCAGCAGTCAGAGGGAGAACACTGAAGCTTTCTTT.

This clonotype was observed at least ten times. The V and J genes are TRBV3-1 and TRBJ2-5; 7 bases line up with TRBD2. After removal of 4 bases from V and 5 bases from J, the junction contained 10 bases not matched to a gene. Germline V gene sequence: CDR1 LGHDT, CDR2 YNNKEL (reference sequence). This CDR3 contains 15 residues. CDR3 nucleotide sequence: TGTGCCAGCAGCCGCCGGACTAGTTCCCTGGAGACCCAGTACTTC. This gives the protein CASSRRTSSLETQYF.

Only a few counts were recorded for this clonotype. The chain links TRBV27 to TRBJ2-1; 10 bases align to TRBD2. The germline CDR1 and CDR2 sequences are MNHEY and SMNVEV (reference sequence). CDR3 size: 15 residues. V was pared by 8 bases and J by 7 bases, with 11 bases of the junction left unmatched. DNA of the CDR3: TGTGCCAGCGCCCTACTAGCGGGATTCGGTAATGAGCAGTTCTTC. Translated: CASALLAGFGNEQFF.

This chain links TRBV12-3 or TRBV12-4 with TRBJ1-1; TRBD1 aligns across 10 bases. With V trimmed by 9 bases and J by 4 bases, 2 bases remained unmatched. The CDR3 runs to 12 residues. In DNA form, the CDR3 reads TGTGCCAGTGGACAGGGGGGCACTGAAGCTTTCTTT. Residues: CASGQGGTEAFF.

The table lists this clonotype with a few counts. The rearrangement uses TRBV5-1 and TRBJ2-5; D is tentatively TRBD1 or TRBD2 (5 bases each). Germline CDR1 SGHRS, CDR2 YFSETQ. There are 15 residues in the CDR3. Trimming took 4 bases from V and 5 from J, leaving 18 bases between them. CDR3 sequence: CASSGGRGSRETQYF. CDR3 sequence (DNA): TGCGCCAGCAGCGGGGGACGAGGGAGTCGGGAGACCCAGTACTTC.

In its sample, this clonotype was seen a few times. The genes are TRBV29-1 and TRBJ2-5, with 7 bases identical to TRBD1. The germline gives CDR1 SQVTM, CDR2 ANQGSEA. This CDR3 is 13 amino acids long. V was clipped by 4 bases and J by 1 base; unmatched bases: 3. The CDR3 region has the DNA TGCAGCGTTGCAGGACAGGCCCAAGAGACCCAGTACTTC. Encoded protein: CSVAGQAQETQYF.

The rearrangement uses TRBV12-3 or TRBV12-4 and TRBJ2-5, with 7 positions matching TRBD1. With 5 bases clipped from V and 3 bases from J, the junction kept 6 bases outside the gene matches. The CDR3 is 14 amino acids. CDR3 in amino acids: CASSPDRDEETQYF. CDR3 in DNA: TGTGCCAGCAGTCCCGACAGGGACGAAGAGACCCAGTACTTC.

With regard to this clonotype: A junction boundary mismatches the germline segment, possibly from a read error. The gene calls are TRBV12-3 or TRBV12-4 and TRBJ2-1; D is possibly TRBD2 (5 bases). The CDR3 is 12 amino acids. CDR3 protein: CACSSGIGEQFF. The CDR3 DNA reads as TGTGCCTGCAGTTCGGGAATTGGTGAGCAGTTCTTC.

This clonotype appeared a few times. The chain joins TRBV4-2 to TRBJ1-1, with D possibly being TRBD1 (6 bases). Germline V CDR1 and CDR2: LGHNA, YNFKEQ. Trimming took 4 bases from V and 4 from J, leaving 16 bases between them. CDR3 length equals 15 residues. The CDR3 DNA reads TGTGCCAGCAGCCCAGACGTACAGGGTGGCACTGAAGCTTTCTTT. The encoded protein is CASSPDVQGGTEAFF.

The CDR3 bases are TGTGCCAGCAGCTTCGGGAGTCTAAAAGGGGCCAAAAACATTCAGTACTTC. Its protein product is CASSFGSLKGAKNIQYF. The chain combines TRBV11-3 with TRBJ2-4, with TRBD2 as a possible D gene (6 bases). CDR3 length: 17 amino acids. V lost 3 bases to trimming and J lost 1 base, with 16 bases between them. CDR1 and CDR2 (germline): SGHNT, YENEEA.

This chain joins TRBV5-1 and TRBJ2-7; a weak D match, TRBD1 (6 bases). Germline assignment: CDR1 SGHRS and CDR2 YFSETQ. Trimming pared 3 bases from V and 1 base from J, leaving 11 bases between. The CDR3 covers 14 residues. In DNA form, the CDR3 reads TGCGCCAGCAGCTCGGAACAGGGATCCTACGAGCAGTACTTC. It is translated as CASSSEQGSYEQYF. The entire variable domain, with the rest obtained from reference TRBV5-1 and TRBJ2-7, is as follows: KAGVTQTPRYLIKTRGQQVTLSCSPISGHRSVSWYQQTPGQGLQFLFEYFSETQRNKGNFPGRFSGRQFSNSRSEMNVSTLELGDSALYLCASSSEQGSYEQYFGPGTRLTVT.

This rearrangement joins TRBV7-8 to TRBJ1-2; D remains unclear. The CDR3 length is 13 residues. Per germline, CDR1 SGHVS and CDR2 FQNEAQ. Trimming removed 5 bases from V and 4 bases from J, with 11 bases in between. The CDR3 protein is CASSQDGRYGYTF. The DNA of the CDR3 is TGTGCCAGCAGCCAAGACGGACGCTATGGCTACACCTTC.

This clonotype was observed many times. The chain joins TRBV3-1 to TRBJ2-1, with 7 bases fitting TRBD2. The trim removed 5 bases at V and 2 bases at J, leaving 3 bases unmatched. Germline V CDR1 and CDR2: LGHDT, YNNKEL (reference sequence). The CDR3 loop spans 14 amino acids. The CDR3 DNA sequence: TGTGCCAGCAGCGGGGGGGGGGCCTACAATGAGCAGTTCTTC. This encodes CASSGGGAYNEQFF.

This clonotype occurred a few times. The chain is built from TRBV19 and TRBJ1-2; D is uncertain. Germline V CDR1 and CDR2: LNHDA, SQIVND (reference sequence). V lost 3 bases to trimming and J lost 6 bases, with 11 bases between them. This CDR3 is built from 13 residues. The CDR3 reads CASSINPANGYTF. In DNA form, the CDR3 reads TGTGCCAGTAGTATTAACCCAGCGAATGGCTACACCTTC.

This clonotype showed up many times. This chain links TRBV4-2 with TRBJ2-5; 7 positions match TRBD2. The CDR3 sequence is 14 residues long. V shed 4 bases, J shed 2 bases, and the junction held 4 bases outside the gene matches. Germline CDR1 reads LGHNA; CDR2 reads YNFKEQ. CDR3 coding DNA: TGTGCCAGCAGCCGGTTTAGCGGGCAAGAGACCCAGTACTTC. It encodes CASSRFSGQETQYF.

The chain combines TRBV4-1 with TRBJ2-2; 11 nucleotides align to TRBD1. Germline assignment: CDR1 MGHRA and CDR2 YSYEKL. The CDR3 spans 17 residues. Germline trimming cut 3 bases from V and 4 bases from J; bases unmatched to any gene: 7. Written as DNA, the CDR3 is TGCGCCAGCAGCCATCTATCCGGGACAGGGGGCACCGGGGAGCTGTTTTTT. It codes for CASSHLSGTGGTGELFF.

This clonotype showed up just a few times. The chain employs TRBV5-1 and TRBJ2-7, with D unresolved. Trimming shortened V by 0 bases and J by 3 bases, and 13 bases separated the two germline ends. The germline gives CDR1 SGHRS, CDR2 YFSETQ. The CDR3 spans 15 residues. Written as DNA, the CDR3 is TGCGCCAGCAGCTTGGGGACGGAAACCCTCTACGAGCAGTACTTC. Translation gives CASSLGTETLYEQYF.